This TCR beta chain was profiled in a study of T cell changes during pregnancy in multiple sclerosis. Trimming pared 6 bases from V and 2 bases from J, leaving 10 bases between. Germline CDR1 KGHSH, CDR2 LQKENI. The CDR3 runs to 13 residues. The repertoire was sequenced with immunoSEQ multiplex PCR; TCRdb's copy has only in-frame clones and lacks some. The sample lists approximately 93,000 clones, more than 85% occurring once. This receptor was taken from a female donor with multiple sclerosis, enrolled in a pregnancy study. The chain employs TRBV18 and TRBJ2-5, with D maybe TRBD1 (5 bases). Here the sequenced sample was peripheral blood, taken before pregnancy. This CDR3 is CASSPDSQETQYF. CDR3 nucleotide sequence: TGTGCCAGCTCCCCAGACAGTCAAGAGACCCAGTACTTC.